This TCR beta chain was identified in a study of cytotoxic CD8 clonotypes in ibrutinib-treated CLL. Background on the study: IGHV unmutated around 17; relapsed/refractory fewer than 13; treatment-naive more than 14. Response samples were drawn at a median of about 13 months of treatment, range 6 to 36.

Germline loops: CDR1 SGHNT, CDR2 YENEEA. The V end lost 5 bases, the J end lost 2 bases, and 12 bases lay between the germline ends. The CDR3 loop spans 14 amino acids. Method: immunoSEQ multiplex PCR; TCRdb's copy keeps in-frame clones and lacks some. The table includes over 75,000 clones, 70% to 80% detected once. Broader study findings: Under treatment, the uncommon public clonotypes either contracted or remained stable.

As regards this clone: The antigen remains unidentified.

V and J are TRBV11-3 and TRBJ1-1; D remains ambiguous. The receptor was derived from a human donor with chronic lymphocytic leukemia. Sequencing was performed on PBMCs, taken after 12 months of ibrutinib treatment. The CDR3 spells CASSPGGTNTEAFF. The CDR3, as DNA: TGTGCCAGCAGCCCAGGCGGAACCAACACTGAAGCTTTCTTT.